This T cell receptor (beta chain) was found in a study of cytomegalovirus exposure and HLA in healthy donors. General study points: The later analysis indicated that the majority of CMV-associated TCR beta chains appeared HLA-restricted. It was reported that TCR beta sequences correctly inferred the HLA-A and HLA-B alleles for most subjects. Some public TCRs appeared in many individuals, while most sequences were rare.

It was with 60 Vbeta and 13 Jbeta primers that the PCR ran. Sequencing was performed with immunoSEQ multiplex PCR; in TCRdb, only in-frame clones are kept and a portion is missing. The sample carries roughly 120,000 clones, around 69% recorded once. As for this clone: Its antigen is unidentified.

The ends were cut back, 0 bases at V and 1 base at J, with 8 bases in the middle. The CDR3 loop spans 15 amino acids. Germline V CDR1 and CDR2: SGHNT, YYREEE (reference sequence). The chain employs TRBV5-4 and TRBJ1-5, with D unclear. Sequencing was carried out using PBMCs. This TCR was recovered from a woman between 40 and 50 years old in good health and CMV-seropositive. The CDR3 DNA follows: TGTGCCAGCAGCTTGGGGGAGGGAAGCAATCAGCCCCAGCATTTT. This encodes CASSLGEGSNQPQHF.